This TCR beta chain was captured in a study of T cells after yellow fever vaccination. TCRdb ran MiXCR on the 5' RACE reads and lists one entry per CDR3 protein. Here the sample spans under 400,000 distinct CDR3 sequences, around 12% being singletons. This clonotype came up many times. Mismatch with germline at one junction end may stem from a read error. The CDR3 is 15 residues long. Germline loops: CDR1 SGHTA, CDR2 FQGNSA. V usage is TRBV7-2 and J usage is TRBJ2-2; D might be TRBD2 (6 bases). This specimen consisted of CD4+ T cells sorted from PBMCs, obtained 15 days after the yellow fever booster vaccination. This TCR derives from a man younger than 35 who received the YFV17D yellow fever vaccine. The CDR3 loop reads CASSLGLAGTGELFF. For the CDR3, the DNA is TGCGCCAGCAGCCTGGGACTTGCGGGCACCGGGGAGCTGTTTTTT.